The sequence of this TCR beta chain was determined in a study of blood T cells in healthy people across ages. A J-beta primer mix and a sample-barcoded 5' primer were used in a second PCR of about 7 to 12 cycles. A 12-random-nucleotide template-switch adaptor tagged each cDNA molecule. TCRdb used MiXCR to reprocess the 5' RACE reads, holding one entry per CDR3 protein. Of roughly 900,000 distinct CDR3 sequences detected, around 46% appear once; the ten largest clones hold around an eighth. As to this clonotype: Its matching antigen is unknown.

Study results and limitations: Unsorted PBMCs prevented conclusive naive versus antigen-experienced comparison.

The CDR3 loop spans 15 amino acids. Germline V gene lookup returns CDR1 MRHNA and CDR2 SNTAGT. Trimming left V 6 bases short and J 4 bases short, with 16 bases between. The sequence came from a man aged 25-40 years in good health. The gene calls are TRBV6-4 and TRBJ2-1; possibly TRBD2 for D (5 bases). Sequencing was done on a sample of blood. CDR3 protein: CASSVVQSGYNEQFF. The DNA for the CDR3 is TGTGCCAGCAGCGTGGTACAATCGGGGTACAATGAGCAGTTCTTC.